The subject of this entry is one TCR beta chain. This entry is derived from a study of T cell changes during pregnancy in multiple sclerosis. Clones were sequenced by immunoSEQ multiplex PCR, and TCRdb holds only the in-frame ones, with some missing. Of 55,000 to 80,000 clones listed, less than 95% are singletons. The germline V gene has CDR1 LNHNV and CDR2 YYDKDF (reference sequence). The CDR3 runs 23 residues. Trimming cost V 0 bases and J 0 bases; bases outside gene matches: 20. The sample was peripheral blood, taken in the third trimester of pregnancy. This TCR came from a female donor with multiple sclerosis, enrolled in a pregnancy study. The gene calls are TRBV15 and TRBJ2-4; 10 bases match TRBD2. This chain's CDR3 is CATSRDDPPKRGGVYIAKNIQYF. CDR3 coding DNA: TGTGCCACCAGCAGAGACGATCCTCCCAAGCGGGGGGGGGTTTACATAGCCAAAAACATTCAGTACTTC.